Listed below are T cell receptor beta chains from one sample, sequenced in a study of T cell repertoires in cytomegalovirus infection. Their target antigens are unknown. Via MiXCR, TCRdb re-called the reads, giving one row per CDR3 protein. The sample holds around 120,000 distinct CDR3 sequences; under 50% are singletons and the top ten take roughly 70%. Sequencing was performed on CD8+ T cells from cultured PBMCs, taken from culture after CMV antigen stimulation. The receptors originated from a human donor in good health (CMV status not recorded). Some clones in this sample may be carry-over from other donors' samples. The CDR3 runs from the conserved cysteine through the conserved F or W. The order of the fields is D gene, clone size, J gene, V gene, CDR3 DNA, CDR3 protein. A D gene is named only where the DNA matches it firmly. Only some rows state a clone size, as once, few, many or a class for expanded clones.

D: TRBD1; size: .; J: TRBJ1-4; V: TRBV7-9; DNA: TGTGCCGGGACAGGCGACAATGAAAAACTGTTTTTT; CDR3: CAGTGDNEKLFF
D: .; size: once; J: TRBJ1-2; V: TRBV4-1; DNA: TGCGCCAGCAGCCAAGTTGAGTTTAACTATGGCTACACCTTC; CDR3: CASSQVEFNYGYTF
D: .; size: few; J: TRBJ2-7; V: TRBV2; DNA: TGTGCCAGCAGTGAATGGGGGACGGGAGAGCAGTACTTC; CDR3: CASSEWGTGEQYF
D: TRBD1; size: .; J: TRBJ1-2; V: TRBV7-8; DNA: TGTGCCAGCAGCCCTGGGACAGGGGTCGACTATGGCTACACCTTC; CDR3: CASSPGTGVDYGYTF
D: .; size: .; J: TRBJ1-5; V: TRBV19; DNA: TGTGCCAGTAGTCCCCAGGGGAATCAGCCCCAGCATTTT; CDR3: CASSPQGNQPQHF
D: .; size: .; J: TRBJ2-5; V: TRBV10-3; DNA: TGTGCCATCTGCTTAGGACCCGAGGGAGAGACCCAGTACTTC; CDR3: CAICLGPEGETQYF
D: .; size: once; J: TRBJ2-3; V: TRBV19; DNA: TGTGCCTCCGGGGACCTCTCGGGAGCCGATACGCAGTATTTT; CDR3: CASGDLSGADTQYF
D: TRBD2; size: .; J: TRBJ2-1; V: TRBV20-1; DNA: TGCAGTGGTGTTGCGGGAGACAACAATGAGCAGTTCTTC; CDR3: CSGVAGDNNEQFF
D: .; size: .; J: TRBJ2-7; V: TRBV3-1; DNA: TGTGCCAGCAGCCGTCCGGGACGTGGGTCCTACGAGCAGTACTTC; CDR3: CASSRPGRGSYEQYF
D: .; size: few; J: TRBJ2-5; V: TRBV6-1; DNA: TGTGCCAGCAGTGAAGCCCTTCAAGAGACCCAGTACTTC; CDR3: CASSEALQETQYF
D: .; size: few; J: TRBJ2-4; V: TRBV20-1; DNA: TGCAGTGCTAGAGATTTGTTGGACATTCAGTACTTC; CDR3: CSARDLLDIQYF
D: .; size: .; J: TRBJ2-3; V: TRBV12-3/TRBV12-4; DNA: TGTGCCAGCAGTTTATCCAGCCGCACAGATACGCAGTATTTT; CDR3: CASSLSSRTDTQYF
D: .; size: .; J: TRBJ1-1; V: TRBV12-5; DNA: TGTGCTAGTGGTTTGGGTACGTCGAACACTGAAGCTTTCTTT; CDR3: CASGLGTSNTEAFF
D: TRBD2; size: few; J: TRBJ2-5; V: TRBV19; DNA: TGTGCCAGTACGGCTAGCGGGGGGGCCTTAGAGACCCAGTACTTC; CDR3: CASTASGGALETQYF
D: TRBD1; size: once; J: TRBJ1-2; V: TRBV4-1; DNA: TGCGCCAGCAGTCCTGGACAGGGAAGGGACTATGGCTACACCTTC; CDR3: CASSPGQGRDYGYTF
D: .; size: .; J: TRBJ2-7; V: TRBV7-2; DNA: TGTGCCAGCAGCTTTCATTCGTCCTACAATGAGCAGTACTTC; CDR3: CASSFHSSYNEQYF
D: TRBD2; size: few; J: TRBJ2-3; V: TRBV3-1; DNA: TGTGCCAGCAGCCAAGTCCAACCCCCGGGCGGGGGGCCAAAAGATACGCAGTATTTT; CDR3: CASSQVQPPGGGPKDTQYF
D: TRBD1; size: .; J: TRBJ2-7; V: TRBV7-8; DNA: TGTGCCAGCCTCTCAGGGGGCGAGCAGTACTTC; CDR3: CASLSGGEQYF
D: .; size: .; J: TRBJ2-3; V: TRBV2; DNA: TGTGCCAGTGAGGACAACACAGATACGCAGTATTTT; CDR3: CASEDNTDTQYF
D: .; size: .; J: TRBJ2-7; V: TRBV4-1; DNA: TGCGCCAGCAGCCAAGATGCCCGGGGCAACGAGCAGTACTTC; CDR3: CASSQDARGNEQYF
D: .; size: many; J: TRBJ2-5; V: TRBV7-8; DNA: TGTGCCAGCAGCCCTCAGGTCCCAGTGACCCAGTACTTC; CDR3: CASSPQVPVTQYF
D: TRBD1; size: few; J: TRBJ1-1; V: TRBV12-3/TRBV12-4; DNA: TGTGCCAGCAGTTCCCCCGGGACAGCGAACACTGAAGCTTTCTTT; CDR3: CASSSPGTANTEAFF
D: TRBD2; size: .; J: TRBJ2-5; V: TRBV28; DNA: TGTGCCAGCGCGGCTAGCGGGGGCCGGAAACAAGAGACCCAGTACTTC; CDR3: CASAASGGRKQETQYF
D: .; size: .; J: TRBJ2-3; V: TRBV5-1; DNA: TGCGCCACCTCGGGCGGGCTCACTAGCACAGATACGCAGTATTTT; CDR3: CATSGGLTSTDTQYF
D: TRBD2; size: .; J: TRBJ2-1; V: TRBV9; DNA: TGTGCCAGCAGCGTAGATGGCGGGGGGGTCTACAATGAGCAGTTCTTC; CDR3: CASSVDGGGVYNEQFF
D: TRBD1; size: .; J: TRBJ1-6; V: TRBV12-3/TRBV12-4; DNA: TGTGCCAGCCAACGGACAGGGGGCATTTCACCCCTCCACTTT; CDR3: CASQRTGGISPLHF
D: TRBD2; size: .; J: TRBJ2-7; V: TRBV9; DNA: TGTGCCAGCAGCGTGGGCCATGGACTAGCGGGGGACTACGAGCAGTACTTC; CDR3: CASSVGHGLAGDYEQYF
D: .; size: .; J: TRBJ2-6; V: TRBV7-8; DNA: TGTGCCGGAGGTTTTGGGGGGGCCAACGTCCTGACTTTC; CDR3: CAGGFGGANVLTF
D: TRBD2; size: few; J: TRBJ2-1; V: TRBV6-2/TRBV6-3; DNA: TGTGCCAGCAGTCGGACCCAACTAGCGGGGGGCTACAATGAGCAGTTCTTC; CDR3: CASSRTQLAGGYNEQFF
D: TRBD1; size: few; J: TRBJ2-1; V: TRBV19; DNA: TGTGCCAGTAGTAGACAGGGCGACTACAATGAGCAGTTCTTC; CDR3: CASSRQGDYNEQFF
D: TRBD2; size: few; J: TRBJ2-5; V: TRBV7-2; DNA: TGTGCCAGCAGCTTAGGACTAGCGCCAGAGACCCAGTACTTC; CDR3: CASSLGLAPETQYF
D: .; size: many; J: TRBJ2-6; V: TRBV5-4; DNA: TGTGCCAGCAGCACCAACGGAGGGGCTGGGGCCAACGTCCTGACTTTC; CDR3: CASSTNGGAGANVLTF
D: .; size: .; J: TRBJ2-7; V: TRBV7-6; DNA: TGTGCCAGCAGCAGTTTCCGGGACCCCGACTCCTACGAGCAGTACTTC; CDR3: CASSSFRDPDSYEQYF
D: .; size: .; J: TRBJ1-1; V: TRBV15; DNA: TGTGCCACCAGAGGGATGGAACGCAGGGCTTTCTTT; CDR3: CATRGMERRAFF
D: .; size: few; J: TRBJ1-3; V: TRBV6-5; DNA: TGTGCCAGCCAAGAATTAAACACCCGCTCTGGAAACACCATATATTTT; CDR3: CASQELNTRSGNTIYF
D: TRBD1; size: .; J: TRBJ1-2; V: TRBV12-3/TRBV12-4; DNA: TGTGCCAGCAGTACCGACAGGGGGCGAAACACCTTC; CDR3: CASSTDRGRNTF
D: .; size: few; J: TRBJ2-2; V: TRBV4-1; DNA: TGCGCCAGCAGCCAAGATATCGCGGGGTTCACCGGGGAGCTGTTTTTT; CDR3: CASSQDIAGFTGELFF
D: .; size: .; J: TRBJ2-1; V: TRBV20-1; DNA: TGCAGTGCTAGGCCGGCGGGGGCGGGGGACTACAATGAGCAGTTCTTC; CDR3: CSARPAGAGDYNEQFF
D: TRBD1; size: .; J: TRBJ2-7; V: TRBV4-2; DNA: TGTGCCAGCAGCCAAGATCAGAACAGGGGGCTCTACGAGCAGTACTTC; CDR3: CASSQDQNRGLYEQYF
D: .; size: .; J: TRBJ2-2; V: TRBV12-3/TRBV12-4; DNA: TGTGCCCTCTCGGCAGGCACCGGGGAGCTGTTTTTT; CDR3: CALSAGTGELFF
D: .; size: .; J: TRBJ1-1; V: TRBV7-9; DNA: TGTGCCAGCGGGCCTTACGGGACTGAAGCTTTCTTT; CDR3: CASGPYGTEAFF
D: .; size: .; J: TRBJ1-5; V: TRBV5-6; DNA: TGTGCCAGCAGCTCTCAGGCTAACTCTCGCCGACAGCATTTT; CDR3: CASSSQANSRRQHF
D: TRBD2; size: few; J: TRBJ2-3; V: TRBV3-1; DNA: TGTGCCAGCAGCCTCCGCCTCACTAGCGGGGGCACAGATACGCAGTATTTT; CDR3: CASSLRLTSGGTDTQYF
D: .; size: many; J: TRBJ1-1; V: TRBV6-1; DNA: TGTGCCAGCAGTACAGTAGTGAACACTGAAGCTTTCTTT; CDR3: CASSTVVNTEAFF
D: .; size: .; J: TRBJ2-2; V: TRBV10-3; DNA: TGTGCCATCAGTGAGGGCTACCCGCCCACCGGGGAGCTGTTTTTT; CDR3: CAISEGYPPTGELFF
D: TRBD2; size: few; J: TRBJ2-5; V: TRBV6-6; DNA: TGTGCCAGCAGAAGCGGGGAGGAGACCCAGTACTTC; CDR3: CASRSGEETQYF
D: .; size: .; J: TRBJ2-3; V: TRBV6-6; DNA: TGTGCCAGCAGTTACTCCTCCTCGGGGTCAGATACGCAGTATTTT; CDR3: CASSYSSSGSDTQYF
D: TRBD2; size: few; J: TRBJ2-1; V: TRBV4-2; DNA: TGTGCCAGCAGCCAAGATCCAACTAGCGGTTCCTACAATGAGCAGTTCTTC; CDR3: CASSQDPTSGSYNEQFF
D: .; size: .; J: TRBJ1-2; V: TRBV4-1; DNA: TGCGCCAGCAGCCAAGCCGTGGCGGACCGAGGCTACACCTTC; CDR3: CASSQAVADRGYTF
D: .; size: .; J: TRBJ2-7; V: TRBV7-9; DNA: TGTGCCAGCAGCTTAACGACCCCCAAGGAGCAGTACTTC; CDR3: CASSLTTPKEQYF
D: TRBD2; size: .; J: TRBJ2-1; V: TRBV5-1; DNA: TGCGCCAGCAGCTTGGCCTGGGGGGGAGCCGTCAATGAGCAGTTCTTC; CDR3: CASSLAWGGAVNEQFF
D: .; size: many; J: TRBJ2-5; V: TRBV7-2; DNA: TGTGCCAGCAGCCCCGGGCCTACCCAAGAGACCCAGTACTTC; CDR3: CASSPGPTQETQYF
D: TRBD2; size: few; J: TRBJ2-5; V: TRBV20-1; DNA: TGCAGTGCTAGTGATGGACTAGCGGGGGACTTTAAAGAGACCCAGTACTTC; CDR3: CSASDGLAGDFKETQYF
D: .; size: .; J: TRBJ1-1; V: TRBV7-3; DNA: TGTGCCAGCAGCTTAGATGGGGGGGGTCCTAACACTGAAGCTTTCTTT; CDR3: CASSLDGGGPNTEAFF
D: .; size: many; J: TRBJ1-2; V: TRBV6-5; DNA: TGTGCCAGCAGTTACCGGGATTCAGCCTATGGCTACACCTTC; CDR3: CASSYRDSAYGYTF